These 11 T cell receptor beta chains were all obtained from the same sample, sequenced in a study of T cells after yellow fever vaccination. One entry per CDR3 protein results from TCRdb running MiXCR on the 5' RACE reads. This sample has about 74,000 distinct CDR3 sequences, with 7.1% found just once. Material: CD8+ T cells sorted from PBMCs, obtained less than 6 days after the first yellow fever vaccination. The receptors here all came from a man between 18 and 29 years old who received the YFV17D yellow fever vaccine.

V is TRBV7-6 and J is TRBJ2-3, with D possibly called TRBD1 or TRBD2 (6 bases each). Germline V gene sequence: CDR1 SGHVS, CDR2 FNYEAQ. Trimming took off 5 bases at V and 2 bases at J, with 14 bases between the two ends. The CDR3 has 15 amino acids. The CDR3 DNA reads as TGTGCCAGCAGCCCGTTAGGGGGGAACACAGATACGCAGTATTTT. It translates to CASSPLGGNTDTQYF.

This chain uses TRBV4-1 with TRBJ2-5, with D possibly TRBD2 on 6 matching bases. Trimming stripped 4 bases from V and 2 bases from J, with 14 bases between. Germline CDR1 and CDR2: MGHRA and YSYEKL. The CDR3 totals 15 residues. CDR3 sequence: CASSRGAGGQETQYF. The CDR3 DNA reads TGCGCCAGCAGCCGAGGAGCCGGGGGACAAGAGACCCAGTACTTC.

This clonotype was observed at least ten times. The chain is built from TRBV3-1 and TRBJ2-5, with TRBD2 matching 7 bases. In germline, CDR1 is LGHDT, CDR2 YNNKEL (reference sequence). The J segment lost 2 bases and the V segment lost 4 bases, leaving 13 bases of the junction unmatched. The CDR3 runs to 17 residues. The CDR3 sequence: CASSPALWGGIQETQYF. CDR3 in DNA: TGTGCCAGCAGCCCCGCCTTATGGGGGGGGATACAAGAGACCCAGTACTTC.

In this sample, this clonotype turned up many times. This rearrangement joins TRBV4-1 to TRBJ2-7, with D hard to call. Trimming pared 1 base from V and 0 bases from J, leaving 7 bases between. The CDR3 is made up of 14 amino acids. The germline V gene has CDR1 MGHRA and CDR2 YSYEKL. This CDR3 is CASSQASFSYEQYF. The DNA for the CDR3 is TGCGCCAGCAGCCAAGCCAGTTTCTCCTACGAGCAGTACTTC.

This clonotype was detected ten times or more. The genes are TRBV7-9 and TRBJ2-2; D ambiguous. This CDR3 has 13 residues. Germline V gene lookup returns CDR1 SEHNR and CDR2 FQNEAQ (reference sequence). Trimming stripped 4 bases from V and 4 bases from J, with 7 bases between. The CDR3 DNA reads as TGTGCCAGCAGCTCCAAATCCACCGGGGAGCTGTTTTTT. It translates to CASSSKSTGELFF. Based on the CDR3 plus reference TRBV7-9 and TRBJ2-2, the full variable domain is DTGVSQNPRHKITKRGQNVTFRCDPISEHNRLYWYRQTLGQGPEFLTYFQNEAQLEKSRLLSDRFSAERPKGSFSTLEIQRTEQGDSAMYLCASSSKSTGELFFGEGSRLTVL.

This clonotype is medium-sized by share. The chain recombines TRBV5-1 with TRBJ2-3; a possible D gene is TRBD1 (5 bases). Germline-derived CDR1 and CDR2 are SGHRS and YFSETQ. The CDR3 contains 15 residues. Trimming cost V 0 bases and J 4 bases, with 12 bases left between them. Written as DNA, the CDR3 is TGCGCCAGCAGCTTGGAGGGGCAAAGCGCAGATACGCAGTATTTT. This codes for CASSLEGQSADTQYF. The full variable domain, in which reference TRBV5-1 and TRBJ2-3 provide the parts outside the CDR3, is KAGVTQTPRYLIKTRGQQVTLSCSPISGHRSVSWYQQTPGQGLQFLFEYFSETQRNKGNFPGRFSGRQFSNSRSEMNVSTLELGDSALYLCASSLEGQSADTQYFGPGTRLTVL.

This clonotype was counted only a few times. The chain is built from TRBV9 and TRBJ2-1, with 11 bases lining up with TRBD2. CDR3 size: 16 residues. Germline V gene data show CDR1 as SGDLS and CDR2 as YYNGEE. V was pared by 4 bases and J by 6 bases, with 9 bases of the junction left unmatched. CDR3 residues: CASSHSGGAQTNEQFF. The CDR3 DNA reads TGTGCCAGCAGCCATAGCGGGGGGGCCCAGACCAATGAGCAGTTCTTC.

This clonotype was seen a few times. This sequence joins TRBV7-6 and TRBJ2-5; D tentatively fits TRBD1 or TRBD2 (5 bases each). CDR3 length: 14 amino acids. CDR1 is SGHVS, CDR2 FNYEAQ, per germline. V was cut by 5 bases and J by 5 bases, with 15 bases left in between. This chain's CDR3 is CASSARDVGETQYF. The CDR3, as DNA: TGTGCCAGCAGCGCCCGGGACGTTGGCGAGACCCAGTACTTC.

The V call is TRBV7-9, the J call TRBJ1-2, with TRBD1 matching 10 bases. Germline CDR1 is SEHNR and CDR2 is FQNEAQ (reference sequence). CDR3 size: 14 residues. After removal of 4 bases from V and 7 bases from J, the junction contained 6 bases not matched to a gene. The CDR3 spells CASSWTGGLTGYTF. The CDR3 coding sequence is TGTGCCAGCAGCTGGACAGGGGGTTTGACTGGCTACACCTTC.

Note on this clonotype: Since a much larger clone is just one base distant, this may be a read error. The rearrangement joins TRBV20-1 to TRBJ2-5, with D maybe TRBD1 (6 bases). The CDR3 covers 14 residues. Germline V gene sequence: CDR1 DFQATT, CDR2 SNEGSKA (reference sequence). Trimming shortened V by 5 bases and J by 4 bases, and 17 bases separated the two germline ends. CDR3 protein: CSARTGLGRETQYF. Here the CDR3 DNA reads TGCAGTGCTCGCACAGGGTTAGGCCGAGAGACCCAGTACTTC.

This rearrangement joins TRBV5-8 to TRBJ1-1, with a weak D call TRBD1 (6 bases). Trimming removed 5 bases from V and 5 bases from J, with 22 bases in between. From germline, CDR1 is SGHTS and CDR2 YDEGEE. The CDR3 is 16 residues long. CDR3 region: CASSRPPRQGRTEAFF. In nucleotides, the CDR3 is TGTGCCAGCAGTCGGCCACCTAGGCAGGGGCGTACTGAAGCTTTCTTT.